The clone carrying this T cell receptor (beta chain) was counted only a few times. Antigen specificity is unknown. There are 15 residues in the CDR3. V was clipped by 4 bases and J by 4 bases, with 14 bases between them. Germline CDR1 and CDR2: SGHAT and FQNNGV. These data come from a study of T-cell reconstitution after alpha-beta-depleted transplantation in children. General study findings and limits: Two months or so post-transplant, alpha-beta T cells reportedly derived from several hundred expanded graft clones. Surviving recipient T cells and thymic progenitors accounted for the high day-60 TCRbeta diversity observed in some patients. After one year, T-cell counts and TCRbeta diversity mostly came from new T cells.

The TCRbeta library was prepared with unique molecular identifiers. TCRdb passed the PCR reads through MiXCR, listing each CDR3 protein once. Found here are around 960,000 distinct CDR3 sequences, 25% to 35% of them singletons; the top ten hold roughly 30%. The sample here was PBMCs, mostly from graft donor cells, taken 360 days after TCRalphabeta/CD19-depleted stem cell transplant. The chain couples TRBV11-2 to TRBJ2-1; the D is unclear. The receptor was derived from a boy less than two years old who had a stem cell transplant for SCID, so the T cells may come from the graft donor. The CDR3 coding sequence is TGTGCCAGCAGCTCAGACCTGGATAGTTACAATGAGCAGTTCTTC. It specifies CASSSDLDSYNEQFF.